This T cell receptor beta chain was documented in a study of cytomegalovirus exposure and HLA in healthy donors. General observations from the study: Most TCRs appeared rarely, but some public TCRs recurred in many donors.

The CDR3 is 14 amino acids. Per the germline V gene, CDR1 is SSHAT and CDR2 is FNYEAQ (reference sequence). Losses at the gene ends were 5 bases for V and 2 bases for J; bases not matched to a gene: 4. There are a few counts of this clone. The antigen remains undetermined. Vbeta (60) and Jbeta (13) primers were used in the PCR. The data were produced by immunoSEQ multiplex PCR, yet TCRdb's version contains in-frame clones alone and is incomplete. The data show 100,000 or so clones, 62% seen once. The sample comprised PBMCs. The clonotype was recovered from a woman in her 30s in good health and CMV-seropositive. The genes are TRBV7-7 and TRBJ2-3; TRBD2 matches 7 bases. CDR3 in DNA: TGTGCCAGCAGCCCGACTAGCCCCACAGATACGCAGTATTTT. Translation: CASSPTSPTDTQYF.